The T cell receptor (beta chain) described here comes from a study of OX40 agonist ivuxolimab in advanced cancers. Turning to this clone: What it binds is unknown.

Study-wide findings and caveats: Some nonresponders also had low normalized T-cell clonal expansion. Antigen specificity remained undetermined for the expanded peripheral T cells.

The length of the CDR3 is 16 residues. V lost 2 bases to trimming and J lost 8 bases, with 18 bases between them. Germline V lookup: CDR1 SEHNR, CDR2 FQNEAQ (reference sequence). Produced via immunoSEQ multiplex PCR; TCRdb's table is partial and in-frame only. The sample contains 67,000 or so clones, about 87% of which appear only once. Sequenced material: CD4+ or CD8+ T cells sorted from blood, taken in a trial of the OX40 agonist ivuxolimab. The TCR originated in an adult with an advanced solid tumor such as melanoma, head and neck, liver or kidney cancer. This sequence joins TRBV7-9 and TRBJ1-4, with TRBD1 as a possible D gene (5 bases). The DNA of the CDR3 is TGTGCCAGCAGCTTAAACCTACGGGACGAAGGGGAAAAACTGTTTTTT. It codes for CASSLNLRDEGEKLFF. Variable domain in full (rest from reference TRBV7-9 and TRBJ1-4): DTGVSQNPRHKITKRGQNVTFRCDPISEHNRLYWYRQTLGQGPEFLTYFQNEAQLEKSRLLSDRFSAERPKGSFSTLEIQRTEQGDSAMYLCASSLNLRDEGEKLFFGSGTQLSVL.